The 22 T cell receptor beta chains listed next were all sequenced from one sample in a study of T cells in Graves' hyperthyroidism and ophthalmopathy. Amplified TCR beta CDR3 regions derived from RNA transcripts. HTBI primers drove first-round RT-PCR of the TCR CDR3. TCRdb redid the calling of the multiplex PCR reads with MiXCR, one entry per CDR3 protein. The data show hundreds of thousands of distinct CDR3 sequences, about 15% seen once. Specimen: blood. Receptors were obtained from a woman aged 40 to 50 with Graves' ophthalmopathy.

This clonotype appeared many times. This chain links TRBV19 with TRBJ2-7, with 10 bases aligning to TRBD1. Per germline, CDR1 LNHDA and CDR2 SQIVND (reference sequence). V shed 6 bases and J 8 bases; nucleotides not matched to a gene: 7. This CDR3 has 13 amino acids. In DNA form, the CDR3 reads TGTGCCAGTAGCCGCGGACAGGGGGAGAAGCAGTACTTC. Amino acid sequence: CASSRGQGEKQYF.

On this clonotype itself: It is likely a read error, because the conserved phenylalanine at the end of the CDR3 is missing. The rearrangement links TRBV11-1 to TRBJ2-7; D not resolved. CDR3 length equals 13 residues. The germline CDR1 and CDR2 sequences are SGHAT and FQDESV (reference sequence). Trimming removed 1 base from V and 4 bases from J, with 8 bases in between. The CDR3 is CASSLGEQYEQYI. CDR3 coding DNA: TGTGCCAGCAGCTTAGGCGAACAGTACGAGCAGTACATC.

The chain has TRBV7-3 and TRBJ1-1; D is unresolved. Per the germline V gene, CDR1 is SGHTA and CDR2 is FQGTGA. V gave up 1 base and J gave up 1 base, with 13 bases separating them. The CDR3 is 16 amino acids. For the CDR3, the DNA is TGTGCCAGCAGCTTAATTGGGTCCCCCGGGAACACTGAAGCTTTCTTT. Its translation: CASSLIGSPGNTEAFF.

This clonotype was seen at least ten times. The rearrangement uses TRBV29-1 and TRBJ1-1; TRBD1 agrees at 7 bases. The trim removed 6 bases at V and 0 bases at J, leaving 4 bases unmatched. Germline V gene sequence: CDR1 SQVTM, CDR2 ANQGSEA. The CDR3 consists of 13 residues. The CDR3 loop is CSVRDSMNTEAFF. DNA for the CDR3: TGCAGCGTCAGGGACAGCATGAACACTGAAGCTTTCTTT. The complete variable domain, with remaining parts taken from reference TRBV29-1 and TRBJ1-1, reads SAVISQKPSRDICQRGTSLTIQCQVDSQVTMMFWYRQQPGQSLTLIATANQGSEATYESGFVIDKFPISRPNLTFSTLTVSNMSPEDSSIYLCSVRDSMNTEAFFGQGTRLTVV.

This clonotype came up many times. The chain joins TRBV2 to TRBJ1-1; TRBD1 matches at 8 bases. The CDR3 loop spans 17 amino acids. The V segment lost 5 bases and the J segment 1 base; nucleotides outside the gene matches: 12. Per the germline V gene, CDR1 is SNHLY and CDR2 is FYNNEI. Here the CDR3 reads CASSRRGGTGPNTEAFF. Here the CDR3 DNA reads TGTGCCAGCAGTCGCAGAGGGGGGACAGGTCCGAACACTGAAGCTTTCTTT.

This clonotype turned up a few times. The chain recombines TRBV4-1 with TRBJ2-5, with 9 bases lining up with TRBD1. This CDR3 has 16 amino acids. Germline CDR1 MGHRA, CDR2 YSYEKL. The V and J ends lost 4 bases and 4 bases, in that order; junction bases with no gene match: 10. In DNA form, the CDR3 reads TGCGCCAGCAGCCGGGTGGGGGACAGGGCAGGAGAGACCCAGTACTTC. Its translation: CASSRVGDRAGETQYF.

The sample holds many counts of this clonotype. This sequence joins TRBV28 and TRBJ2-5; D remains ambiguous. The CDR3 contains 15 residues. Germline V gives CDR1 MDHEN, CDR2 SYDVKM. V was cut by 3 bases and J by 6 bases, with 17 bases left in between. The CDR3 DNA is TGTGCCAGCAGTTTCGTCGGCCAATCGGTAAAGACCCAGTACTTC. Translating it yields CASSFVGQSVKTQYF.

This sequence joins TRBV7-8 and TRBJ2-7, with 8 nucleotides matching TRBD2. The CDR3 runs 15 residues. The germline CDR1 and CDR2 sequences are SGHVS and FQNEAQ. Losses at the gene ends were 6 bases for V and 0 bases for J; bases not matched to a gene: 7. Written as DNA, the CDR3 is TGTGCCAGCAGGTCCCAAGCGGGAGACTCCTACGAGCAGTACTTC. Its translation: CASRSQAGDSYEQYF. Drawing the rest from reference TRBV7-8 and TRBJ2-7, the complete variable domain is GAGVSQSPRYKVAKRGQDVALRCDPISGHVSLFWYQQALGQGPEFLTYFQNEAQLDKSGLPSDRFFAERPEGSVSTLKIQRTQQEDSAVYLCASRSQAGDSYEQYFGPGTRLTVT.

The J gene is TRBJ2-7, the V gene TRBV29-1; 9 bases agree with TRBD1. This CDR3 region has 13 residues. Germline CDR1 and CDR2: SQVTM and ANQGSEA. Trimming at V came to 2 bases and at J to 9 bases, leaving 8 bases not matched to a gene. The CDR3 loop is CSVEMDRGLGQYF. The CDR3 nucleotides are TGCAGCGTTGAAATGGACAGGGGCCTAGGGCAGTACTTC.

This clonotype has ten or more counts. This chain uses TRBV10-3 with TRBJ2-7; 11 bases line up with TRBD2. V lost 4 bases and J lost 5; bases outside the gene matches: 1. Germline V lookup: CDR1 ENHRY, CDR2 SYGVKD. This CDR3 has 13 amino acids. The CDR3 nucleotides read TGTGCCATCAGTGCGACTAGCGGGAACGAGCAGTACTTC. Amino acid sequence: CAISATSGNEQYF.

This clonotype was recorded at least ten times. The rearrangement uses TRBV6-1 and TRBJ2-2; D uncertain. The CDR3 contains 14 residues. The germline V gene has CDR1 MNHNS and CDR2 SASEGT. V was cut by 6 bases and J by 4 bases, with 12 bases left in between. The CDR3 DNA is TGTGCCAGCAGGTCGCCGTTAGGCACCGGGGAGCTGTTTTTT. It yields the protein CASRSPLGTGELFF.

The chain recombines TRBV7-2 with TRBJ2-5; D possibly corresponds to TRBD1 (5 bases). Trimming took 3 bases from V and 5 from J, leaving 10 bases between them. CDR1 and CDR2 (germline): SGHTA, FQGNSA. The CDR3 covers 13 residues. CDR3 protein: CASSFDSPETQYF. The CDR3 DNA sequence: TGTGCCAGCAGCTTTGACAGCCCTGAGACCCAGTACTTC.

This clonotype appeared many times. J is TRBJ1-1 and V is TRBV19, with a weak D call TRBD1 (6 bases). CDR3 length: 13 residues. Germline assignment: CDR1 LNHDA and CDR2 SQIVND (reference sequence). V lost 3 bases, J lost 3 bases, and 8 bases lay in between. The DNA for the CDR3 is TGTGCCAGTAGTATCCAGGGGTACACTGAAGCTTTCTTT. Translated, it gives CASSIQGYTEAFF.

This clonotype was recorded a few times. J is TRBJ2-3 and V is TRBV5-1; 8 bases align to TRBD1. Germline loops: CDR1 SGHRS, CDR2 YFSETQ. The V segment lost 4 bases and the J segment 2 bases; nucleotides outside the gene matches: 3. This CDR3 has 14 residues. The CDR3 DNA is TGCGCCAGCAGCAAGGGACAGGACACAGATACGCAGTATTTT. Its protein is CASSKGQDTDTQYF. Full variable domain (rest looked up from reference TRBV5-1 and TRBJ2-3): KAGVTQTPRYLIKTRGQQVTLSCSPISGHRSVSWYQQTPGQGLQFLFEYFSETQRNKGNFPGRFSGRQFSNSRSEMNVSTLELGDSALYLCASSKGQDTDTQYFGPGTRLTVL.

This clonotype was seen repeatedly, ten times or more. This CDR3 is CSARPLAGGGHEQYF. CDR3 DNA sequence: TGCAGTGCTAGACCGCTAGCGGGAGGAGGCCACGAGCAGTACTTC. V gene TRBV20-1 combines with J gene TRBJ2-7, with TRBD2 identical over 11 bases. V lost 2 bases, J lost 5 bases, and 8 bases stayed unmatched. Germline V gene sequence: CDR1 DFQATT, CDR2 SNEGSKA (reference sequence). The length of the CDR3 is 15 residues.

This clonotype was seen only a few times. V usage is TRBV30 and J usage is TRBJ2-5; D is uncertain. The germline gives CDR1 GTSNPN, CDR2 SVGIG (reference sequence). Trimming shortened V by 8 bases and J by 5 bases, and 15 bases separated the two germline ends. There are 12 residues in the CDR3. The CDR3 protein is CAMEMKWETQYF. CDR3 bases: TGTGCCATGGAAATGAAATGGGAGACCCAGTACTTC.

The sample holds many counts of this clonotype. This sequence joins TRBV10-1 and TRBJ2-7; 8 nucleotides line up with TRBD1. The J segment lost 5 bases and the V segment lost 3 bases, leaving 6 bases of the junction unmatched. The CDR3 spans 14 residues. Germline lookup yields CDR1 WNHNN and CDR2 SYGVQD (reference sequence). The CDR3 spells CASSDKDRAHEQYF. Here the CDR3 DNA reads TGCGCCAGCAGTGATAAGGACAGGGCGCACGAGCAGTACTTC.

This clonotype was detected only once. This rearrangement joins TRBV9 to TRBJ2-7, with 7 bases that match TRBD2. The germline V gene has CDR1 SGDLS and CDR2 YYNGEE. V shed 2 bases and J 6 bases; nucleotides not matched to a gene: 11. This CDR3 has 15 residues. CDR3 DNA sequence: TGTGCCAGCAGCGTGGGGGGGGAGGGCCCCGGCGAGCAGTACTTC. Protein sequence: CASSVGGEGPGEQYF.

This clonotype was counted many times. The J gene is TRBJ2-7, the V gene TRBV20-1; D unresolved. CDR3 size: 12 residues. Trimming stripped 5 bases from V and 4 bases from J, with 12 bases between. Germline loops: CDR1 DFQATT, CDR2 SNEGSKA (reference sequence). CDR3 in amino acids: CSAAYWLYEQYF. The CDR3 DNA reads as TGCAGTGCTGCGTACTGGCTTTACGAGCAGTACTTC.

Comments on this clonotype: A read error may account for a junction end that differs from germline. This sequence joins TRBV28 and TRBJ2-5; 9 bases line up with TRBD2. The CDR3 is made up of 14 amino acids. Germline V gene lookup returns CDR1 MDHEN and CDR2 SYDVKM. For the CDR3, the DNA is TGTGCCAGCGGTTTAAATAGGCGGGGGGGGAGCCAGTACTTC. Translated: CASGLNRRGGSQYF.

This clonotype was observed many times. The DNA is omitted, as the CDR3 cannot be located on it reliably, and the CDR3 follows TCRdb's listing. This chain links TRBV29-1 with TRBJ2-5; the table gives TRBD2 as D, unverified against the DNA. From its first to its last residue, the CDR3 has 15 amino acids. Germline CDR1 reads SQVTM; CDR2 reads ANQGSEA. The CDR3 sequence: CSAPISSSILETQYF.

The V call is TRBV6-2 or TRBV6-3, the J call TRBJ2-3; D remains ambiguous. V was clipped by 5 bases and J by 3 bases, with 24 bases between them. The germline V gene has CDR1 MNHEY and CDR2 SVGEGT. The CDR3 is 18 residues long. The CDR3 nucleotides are TGTGCCAGCAGTCTTGGATTATCAACTCTCATTTTAACAGATACGCAGTATTTT. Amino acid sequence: CASSLGLSTLILTDTQYF.